Listed here are 28 T cell receptor beta chains from one sample, sequenced in a study of blood T cell repertoires in COVID-19. TCRdb keeps only in-frame clones here, not all; method: immunoSEQ multiplex PCR. The profile shows 200,000 to 250,000 clones, roughly 80% of them singletons. The specimen was peripheral blood. These receptors were taken from a woman between 65 and 79 years old with COVID-19, enrolled during active disease.

This clone has a count of ten or more. J is TRBJ1-2 and V is TRBV5-4, with D possibly TRBD1 on 6 matching bases. Germline CDR1 SGHNT, CDR2 YYREEE (reference sequence). The CDR3 is made up of 14 amino acids. Trimming cost V 3 bases and J 4 bases, with 13 bases left between them. The CDR3, as DNA: TGTGCCAGCAGCTCGGCCGGGACACGCTATGGCTACACCTTC. It codes for CASSSAGTRYGYTF.

This sequence joins TRBV3-1 (or the pseudogene TRBV3-2) and TRBJ1-2; 8 nucleotides match TRBD1. Germline V CDR1 and CDR2: LGHDT, YNNKEL (reference sequence). The V gene end was trimmed by 4 bases and the J gene end by 7 bases; junction bases not matched to a gene: 2. The CDR3 has 12 amino acids. The CDR3 DNA sequence: TGTGCCAGCAGCCTACAGGGGGGTGGCTACACCTTC. Protein: CASSLQGGGYTF.

This sequence joins TRBV9 and TRBJ1-2, with TRBD1 identical over 8 bases. CDR1 and CDR2 (germline): SGDLS, YYNGEE. V lost 2 bases to trimming and J lost 6 bases; unmatched junction nucleotides: 3. The CDR3 length is 13 residues. The CDR3 DNA reads as TGTGCCAGCAGCGTCAGCAGGGGGCATGGCTACACCTTC. Translated: CASSVSRGHGYTF.

The chain links TRBV7-2 to TRBJ2-7; 11 bases are shared with TRBD2. Germline V lookup: CDR1 SGHTA, CDR2 FQGNSA. This CDR3 has 15 residues. The J segment lost 3 bases and the V segment lost 2 bases, leaving 3 bases of the junction unmatched. Written as DNA, the CDR3 is TGTGCCAGCAGCTTACCAGGGACTAGCGGCTACGAGCAGTACTTC. This gives the protein CASSLPGTSGYEQYF.

The V gene is TRBV6-6, the J gene TRBJ2-3; 15 positions agree with TRBD2. The CDR3 spans 16 residues. The ends lost 5 bases at V and 7 bases at J; junction bases unmatched: 7. Germline lookup yields CDR1 MNHNY and CDR2 SVGAGI (reference sequence). CDR3 sequence reads: CASSGLAGGPGYTQYF. The CDR3, as DNA: TGTGCCAGCAGTGGACTAGCGGGAGGGCCGGGGTATACGCAGTATTTT.

V and J are TRBV27 and TRBJ1-5; 9 bases line up with TRBD1. This CDR3 comprises 16 residues. The junction had 12 bases not matched to a gene; V was cut back by 6 bases and J by 6 bases. Germline-derived CDR1 and CDR2 are MNHEY and SMNVEV (reference sequence). CDR3 in DNA: TGTGCCAGCAGGCTATCCTCGGGACAGGGAAGTCAGCCCCAGCATTTT. Translated, it gives CASRLSSGQGSQPQHF.

The rearrangement joins TRBV5-1 to TRBJ1-2, with TRBD1 matching 8 bases. Germline V CDR1 and CDR2: SGHRS, YFSETQ. V shed 4 bases and J 6 bases; nucleotides not matched to a gene: 8. CDR3 length: 14 amino acids. The CDR3 DNA sequence: TGCGCCAGCAGCAGGGACAGGCGATCGGATGGCTACACCTTC. Its translation is CASSRDRRSDGYTF.

The chain recombines TRBV2 with TRBJ1-5, with a possible D match to TRBD1 (5 bases). Trimming left V 4 bases short and J 0 bases short, with 7 bases between. Germline CDR1 SNHLY, CDR2 FYNNEI. The CDR3 totals 14 residues. CDR3 DNA: TGTGCCAGCAGTGCCGACAGTAGCAATCAGCCCCAGCATTTT. Protein product: CASSADSSNQPQHF.

The chain couples TRBV9 to TRBJ2-3, with TRBD2 matching over 10 bases. The CDR3 extends over 22 amino acids. The J segment lost 0 bases and the V segment lost 3 bases, leaving 22 bases of the junction unmatched. Germline V gene sequence: CDR1 SGDLS, CDR2 YYNGEE. The CDR3 DNA reads as TGTGCCAGCAGCGCCCCCCCCCGGGCTAGCGGGAGAAGGGAAATGAGCACAGATACGCAGTATTTT. The encoded protein is CASSAPPRASGRREMSTDTQYF.

This clone has only a few counts. V and J are TRBV6-5 and TRBJ2-5; weak D call: TRBD2 (6 bases). Germline assignment: CDR1 MNHEY and CDR2 SVGAGI. CDR3 size: 10 residues. Between the trimmed V and J ends, which lost 10 bases and 5 bases, there was a span of 8 bases. The CDR3 DNA follows: TGTGCCATGGGGAGGGAGACCCAGTACTTC. This encodes CAMGRETQYF.

The genes are TRBV3-1 (or the pseudogene TRBV3-2) and TRBJ1-4, with 7 bases aligning to TRBD1. CDR3 size: 15 residues. In germline, CDR1 is LGHDT, CDR2 YNNKEL (reference sequence). V shed 4 bases, J shed 7 bases, and the junction held 9 bases outside the gene matches. The CDR3 sequence is CASSPRVKGAEKLFF. The CDR3 DNA reads TGTGCCAGCAGCCCTAGGGTTAAGGGGGCTGAAAAACTGTTTTTT.

This chain uses TRBV11-3 with TRBJ2-7, with 8 bases matching TRBD2. The CDR3 totals 13 residues. Germline V gene data show CDR1 as SGHNT and CDR2 as YENEEA. J was trimmed by 6 bases and V by 5 bases; bases with no gene match: 6. CDR3 nucleotides: TGTGCCAGCAGCCTCGGACTAGCTGGCGAGCAGTACTTC. The encoded protein is CASSLGLAGEQYF.

This clone has more than one count but fewer than ten. The chain recombines TRBV28 with TRBJ2-2; D is uncertain. V dropped 6 bases and J dropped 2 bases, with 22 bases sitting between them. CDR1 and CDR2 from the germline V gene are MDHEN and SYDVKM. This CDR3 has 18 amino acids. The CDR3 protein is CASRWSPSRPLNTGELFF. The DNA of the CDR3 is TGTGCCAGCAGATGGTCCCCGAGTCGGCCACTAAACACCGGGGAGCTGTTTTTT.

This chain links TRBV7-2 with TRBJ1-6, with 8 positions matching TRBD1. J gave up 7 bases and V 7 bases, and 6 bases lay outside the gene matches. CDR1 and CDR2 (germline): SGHTA, FQGNSA. This CDR3 is 14 amino acids long. CDR3: CASTWTGTNSPLHF. The CDR3 nucleotides are TGTGCCAGCACATGGACAGGGACGAATTCACCCCTCCACTTT.

The chain uses TRBV11-2 and TRBJ1-4; D possibly corresponds to TRBD1 (6 bases). Germline V gives CDR1 SGHAT, CDR2 FQNNGV. Trimming removed 5 bases at V and 1 base at J, with 14 bases between. CDR3 length: 16 residues. As DNA, the CDR3 is TGTGCCAGCAGCCCTAGGGGGGGAGGAACTAATGAAAAACTGTTTTTT. It is translated as CASSPRGGGTNEKLFF.

The V gene is TRBV6-5, the J gene TRBJ2-7; a possible D gene is TRBD1 (6 bases). The germline gives CDR1 MNHEY, CDR2 SVGAGI. The CDR3 has 13 amino acids. The germline V and J ends were trimmed by 4 bases and 2 bases, with 9 bases remaining between them. The CDR3 region has the DNA TGTGCCAGCAGTTTCGGGACAACCTACGAGCAGTACTTC. Translated, it gives CASSFGTTYEQYF.

J is TRBJ2-3 and V is TRBV7-2; TRBD1 might be the D (5 bases). Germline CDR1 is SGHTA and CDR2 is FQGNSA. The V end was cut by 5 bases, the J end by 2 bases, with 14 bases between. This CDR3 region has 15 residues. CDR3 nucleotide sequence: TGTGCCAGCAGCCACGGTAGACAGTCCACAGATACGCAGTATTTT. This encodes CASSHGRQSTDTQYF.

In this sample, this clone turned up a few times. The chain uses TRBV28 and TRBJ2-7; perhaps TRBD2 as D (5 bases). Trimming pared 2 bases from V and 7 bases from J, leaving 12 bases between. The CDR3 consists of 13 residues. Germline lookup yields CDR1 MDHEN and CDR2 SYDVKM. CDR3 residues: CASSLTIGVEQYF. The CDR3 nucleotides read TGTGCCAGCAGTTTAACAATCGGGGTTGAGCAGTACTTC.

The chain is built from TRBV24-1 and TRBJ1-5; no reliable D call. CDR3 length: 13 residues. V was clipped by 6 bases and J by 2 bases, with 7 bases between them. Germline CDR1 and CDR2: KGHDR and SFDVKD. The chain's CDR3 is CATSKTGNQPQHF. The CDR3 DNA follows: TGTGCCACCAGTAAAACAGGCAATCAGCCCCAGCATTTT.

This rearrangement joins TRBV10-1 to TRBJ2-7; TRBD1 might be the D (5 bases). Germline CDR1 reads WNHNN; CDR2 reads SYGVQD (reference sequence). The CDR3 is 14 residues long. The V and J ends lost 2 bases and 6 bases respectively, with 14 bases between them. In DNA, the CDR3 is TGCGCCAGCAGTGAGAAGCAGGGCAAGAGCGAGCAGTACTTC. Translated, it gives CASSEKQGKSEQYF.

This chain connects TRBV11-2 to TRBJ1-3, with D possibly being TRBD1 (6 bases). This CDR3 has 16 residues. Germline lookup yields CDR1 SGHAT and CDR2 FQNNGV. V lost 5 bases, J lost 0 bases, and 14 bases lay in between. DNA of the CDR3: TGTGCCAGCAGCGTCCAGGGGACGAGCTCTGGAAACACCATATATTTT. This gives the protein CASSVQGTSSGNTIYF.

In DNA, the CDR3 is TGTGCCAGCAGTTCCTCCGATCAGCCCCAGCATTTT. Its translation is CASSSSDQPQHF. V gene TRBV2 combines with J gene TRBJ1-5; D is unclear. Germline CDR1 is SNHLY and CDR2 is FYNNEI. The CDR3 spans 12 residues. V was trimmed by 5 bases and J by 5 bases, leaving 7 bases between them.

J is TRBJ1-5 and V is TRBV27, with TRBD1 matching over 8 bases. Trimming cost V 5 bases and J 6 bases; bases outside gene matches: 3. The CDR3 extends over 13 amino acids. CDR1 is MNHEY, CDR2 SMNVEV, per germline (reference sequence). The CDR3 spells CASSQGAGQPQHF. The CDR3 DNA reads as TGTGCCAGCAGTCAGGGGGCTGGTCAGCCCCAGCATTTT.

The V and J genes are TRBV6-6 and TRBJ2-3; possibly TRBD2 for D (6 bases). Germline-derived CDR1 and CDR2 are MNHNY and SVGAGI (reference sequence). V was trimmed by 0 bases and J by 1 base, leaving 8 bases between them. The CDR3 covers 15 residues. Written as DNA, the CDR3 is TGTGCCAGCAGTTACTCGGGGGGAGGCACAGATACGCAGTATTTT. Protein: CASSYSGGGTDTQYF.

The gene calls are TRBV2 and TRBJ2-3, with D unclear. The V gene's germline CDR1 is SNHLY and CDR2 FYNNEI. The CDR3 extends over 16 amino acids. V gave up 3 bases and J gave up 1 base, with 14 bases separating them. The CDR3 spells CASSDWRIHGTDTQYF. For the CDR3, the DNA is TGTGCCAGCAGTGATTGGCGGATCCATGGCACAGATACGCAGTATTTT.

The J gene is TRBJ2-1, the V gene TRBV5-1; a possible D gene is TRBD2 (6 bases). CDR3 length: 14 amino acids. Germline CDR1 SGHRS, CDR2 YFSETQ. V was pared by 4 bases and J by 7 bases, with 15 bases between. The DNA for the CDR3 is TGCGCCAGCAGCGGAGGAGGGGAAAGAAATGAGCAGTTCTTC. Residues: CASSGGGERNEQFF. The variable domain in full, with the rest retrieved from reference TRBV5-1 and TRBJ2-1, is KAGVTQTPRYLIKTRGQQVTLSCSPISGHRSVSWYQQTPGQGLQFLFEYFSETQRNKGNFPGRFSGRQFSNSRSEMNVSTLELGDSALYLCASSGGGERNEQFFGPGTRLTVL.

This clone was found once. The chain couples TRBV30 to TRBJ1-1, with 8 nucleotides matching TRBD1. The CDR3 is 12 residues long. Germline CDR1 reads GTSNPN; CDR2 reads SVGIG (reference sequence). V was clipped by 0 bases and J by 6 bases; unmatched bases: 0. The CDR3: CAWSVQGAEAFF. The CDR3 nucleotides read TGTGCCTGGAGTGTACAGGGGGCTGAAGCTTTCTTT.

A few counts support this clone. J is TRBJ1-4 and V is TRBV19, with a tentative D call TRBD1 (6 bases). CDR1 and CDR2 (germline): LNHDA, SQIVND (reference sequence). The CDR3 is made up of 15 amino acids. Trimming removed 3 bases at V and 8 bases at J, with 16 bases between. The CDR3 spells CASSIPGVKVEKLFF. CDR3 nucleotide sequence: TGTGCCAGTAGTATCCCAGGGGTCAAGGTCGAAAAACTGTTTTTT.